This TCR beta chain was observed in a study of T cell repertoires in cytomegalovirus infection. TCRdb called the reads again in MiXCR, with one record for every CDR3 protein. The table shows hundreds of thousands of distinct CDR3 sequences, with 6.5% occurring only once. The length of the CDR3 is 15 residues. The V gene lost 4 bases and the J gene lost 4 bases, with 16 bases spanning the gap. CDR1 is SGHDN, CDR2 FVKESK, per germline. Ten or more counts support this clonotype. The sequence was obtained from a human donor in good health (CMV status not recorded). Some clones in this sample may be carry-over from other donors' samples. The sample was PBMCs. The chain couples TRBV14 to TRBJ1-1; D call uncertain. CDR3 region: CASSPLDSGGTEAFF. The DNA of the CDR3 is TGTGCCAGCAGCCCCCTTGACTCCGGAGGCACTGAAGCTTTCTTT.